The T cell receptor beta chain described here comes from a study of shared clonotypes between healthy human individuals. Study-wide context: Each donor contributed plates that comprised three CD4 naive, three CD4 memory, two CD8 naive and one CD8 memory.

V lost 2 bases and J lost 7, with 14 bases in between. CDR3 length: 14 residues. Germline loops: CDR1 MDHEN, CDR2 SYDVKM. Concerning this clone: The antigen remains undetermined.

The assay was run at deep level. Clones were sequenced by immunoSEQ multiplex PCR, and TCRdb holds only the in-frame ones, with some missing. Among 2.3 million or so clones, more than 85% were seen once, and the ten largest hold 0.35% to 0.45%. Study results and limitations: For naive CD4 cells, approximately 4.8% of clonotypes were shared across a handful of donors.

The genes are TRBV28 and TRBJ1-2; D not resolved. This sequence was found in a man aged 18 to 29 in good health. Some clones in this sample may be carry-over from other donors' samples. The sample consisted of naive CD4+ T cells from PBMCs. Subset here: CD45RA+ positively selected. The CDR3 sequence: CASSLGQAISGYTF. In DNA, the CDR3 is TGTGCCAGCAGTTTAGGGCAGGCCATATCTGGCTACACCTTC.